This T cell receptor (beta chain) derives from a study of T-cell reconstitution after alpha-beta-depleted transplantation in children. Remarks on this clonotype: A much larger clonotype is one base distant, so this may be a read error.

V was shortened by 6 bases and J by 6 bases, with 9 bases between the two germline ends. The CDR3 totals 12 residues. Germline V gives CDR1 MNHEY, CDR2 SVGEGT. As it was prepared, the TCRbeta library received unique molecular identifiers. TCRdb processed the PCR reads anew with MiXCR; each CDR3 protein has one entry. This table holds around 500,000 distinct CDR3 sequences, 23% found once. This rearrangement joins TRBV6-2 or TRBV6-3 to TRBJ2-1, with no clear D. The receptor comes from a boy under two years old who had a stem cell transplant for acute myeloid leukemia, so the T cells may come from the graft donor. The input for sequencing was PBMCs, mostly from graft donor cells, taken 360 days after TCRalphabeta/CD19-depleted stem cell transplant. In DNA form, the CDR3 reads TGTGCCAGCAGCAATCAGATCAATGAGCAGTTCTTC. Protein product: CASSNQINEQFF.